A single sample gave rise to the 32 T cell receptor beta chains below, sequenced in a study of blood T cell repertoires in COVID-19. Clones were read by immunoSEQ multiplex PCR, and TCRdb kept only the in-frame ones, dropping some. The sample lists roughly 250,000 clones, around 88% occurring once. Sequenced sample: PBMCs or T cells enriched from blood (not recorded which). The receptors originated from a woman between 40 and 50 years old with acute COVID-19.

There are a few counts of this clone. V usage is TRBV19 and J usage is TRBJ1-5, with D unresolved. Looked up from germline, CDR1 is LNHDA and CDR2 is SQIVND (reference sequence). This CDR3 is 13 amino acids long. The V and J ends lost 6 bases and 5 bases respectively, with 11 bases between them. In nucleotides, the CDR3 is TGTGCCAGTAGGCCCGAGGCTTATCAGCCCCAGCATTTT. It is translated as CASRPEAYQPQHF.

V is TRBV4-2 and J is TRBJ2-7; TRBD2 matches at 7 bases. This CDR3 comprises 14 residues. The V and J ends lost 0 bases and 3 bases, in that order; junction bases with no gene match: 2. CDR1 is LGHNA, CDR2 YNFKEQ, per germline. In DNA, the CDR3 is TGTGCCAGCAGCCAAGAAGCGGGACTCTACGAGCAGTACTTC. Residues: CASSQEAGLYEQYF.

The chain has TRBV6-1 and TRBJ2-5; TRBD2 agrees at 15 bases. The V segment lost 0 bases and the J segment 4 bases; nucleotides outside the gene matches: 3. Germline CDR1 reads MNHNS; CDR2 reads SASEGT. The CDR3 has 17 amino acids. The CDR3 nucleotides are TGTGCCAGCAGTGAAGCTTTGGGACTAGCGGGAGGAGAGACCCAGTACTTC. Its protein is CASSEALGLAGGETQYF.

This clone was observed a few times. The rearrangement joins TRBV5-6 to TRBJ1-4; 9 bases are shared with TRBD1. CDR3 length: 18 residues. J lost 7 bases, V lost 1 base, and 14 bases had no gene match. Germline values: CDR1 SGHDT, CDR2 YYEEEE. CDR3 DNA: TGTGCCAGCAGCTTGATTGGGGGAACAGGGGGCGCCCGTGAAAAACTGTTTTTT. Protein sequence: CASSLIGGTGGAREKLFF.

The chain joins TRBV15 to TRBJ2-3; 10 nucleotides agree with TRBD1. The CDR3 consists of 17 residues. V was clipped by 0 bases and J by 0 bases; unmatched bases: 3. From germline, CDR1 is LNHNV and CDR2 YYDKDF (reference sequence). The CDR3 region is CATSREGTGASTDTQYF. The CDR3 coding sequence is TGTGCCACCAGCAGAGAGGGGACAGGGGCTAGCACAGATACGCAGTATTTT.

V and J are TRBV11-3 and TRBJ2-7, with 7 bases lining up with TRBD2. From germline, CDR1 is SGHNT and CDR2 YENEEA. The CDR3 contains 14 residues. The V gene end was trimmed by 7 bases and the J gene end by 3 bases; junction bases not matched to a gene: 9. The CDR3 protein is CASTLAGTGYEQYF. DNA of the CDR3: TGTGCCAGCACGTTAGCGGGCACTGGCTACGAGCAGTACTTC. Full variable domain (rest looked up from reference TRBV11-3 and TRBJ2-7): EAGVVQSPRYKIIEKKQPVAFWCNPISGHNTLYWYLQNLGQGPELLIRYENEEAVDDSQLPKDRFSAERLKGVDSTLKIQPAELGDSAVYLCASTLAGTGYEQYFGPGTRLTVT.

The chain links TRBV7-8 to TRBJ2-5; 10 bases are shared with TRBD2. V shed 4 bases and J 4 bases; nucleotides not matched to a gene: 3. Germline V gene data show CDR1 as SGHVS and CDR2 as FQNEAQ. There are 14 residues in the CDR3. CDR3 protein: CASSSVAGGETQYF. The CDR3 region has the DNA TGTGCCAGCAGCTCTGTAGCGGGAGGAGAGACCCAGTACTTC.

The V gene is TRBV15, the J gene TRBJ2-3, with D possibly being TRBD1 (6 bases). This CDR3 is built from 15 residues. The germline V gene encodes CDR1 LNHNV and CDR2 YYDKDF (reference sequence). V gave up 2 bases and J gave up 3 bases, with 12 bases separating them. DNA for the CDR3: TGTGCCACCAGCAGAACCCCAGGGGTAACAGATACGCAGTATTTT. It translates to CATSRTPGVTDTQYF.

The chain couples TRBV6-5 to TRBJ2-2; 8 bases match TRBD2. V was pared by 5 bases and J by 7 bases, with 6 bases of the junction left unmatched. The CDR3 loop spans 14 amino acids. Germline V gene data show CDR1 as MNHEY and CDR2 as SVGAGI. The CDR3 here is CASSSGSVVGELFF. The DNA for the CDR3 is TGTGCCAGCAGTAGCGGGAGTGTTGTCGGGGAGCTGTTTTTT.

V and J are TRBV6-5 and TRBJ2-5; D is perhaps TRBD1 (5 bases). Germline CDR1 MNHEY, CDR2 SVGAGI. The V end was cut by 8 bases, the J end by 3 bases, with 7 bases between. This CDR3 region has 11 residues. The CDR3 loop is CASQTEETQYF. The CDR3 DNA sequence: TGTGCCAGCCAGACAGAAGAGACCCAGTACTTC.

The V and J genes are TRBV10-2 and TRBJ2-3; D is possibly TRBD2 (6 bases). V was trimmed by 6 bases and J by 0 bases, leaving 10 bases between them. Germline CDR1 and CDR2: WSHSY and SAAADI. This CDR3 is built from 14 residues. The CDR3, as DNA: TGCGCCAGCAGGGACTACACTAGCACAGATACGCAGTATTTT. Translated: CASRDYTSTDTQYF.

The chain is built from TRBV25-1 and TRBJ2-7; D remains unclear. Germline values: CDR1 MGHDK, CDR2 SYGVNS. The CDR3 length is 13 residues. The V end was cut by 4 bases, the J end by 1 base, with 8 bases between. The CDR3: CASSVGGSYEQYF. CDR3 coding DNA: TGTGCCAGCAGTGTTGGCGGTTCCTACGAGCAGTACTTC.

V and J are TRBV28 and TRBJ2-1, with TRBD1 matching over 8 bases. V was clipped by 6 bases and J by 7 bases; unmatched bases: 2. Per germline, CDR1 MDHEN and CDR2 SYDVKM. The length of the CDR3 is 12 residues. This CDR3 is CASSRQGNEQFF. CDR3 sequence (DNA): TGTGCCAGCAGCAGACAGGGGAATGAGCAGTTCTTC.

This rearrangement joins TRBV6-5 to TRBJ1-5, with 10 bases fitting TRBD1. The germline V gene has CDR1 MNHEY and CDR2 SVGAGI. Unmatched junction bases numbered 1, after V lost 6 bases and J lost 2 bases. The CDR3 is 14 amino acids. In DNA, the CDR3 is TGTGCCAGCAGGGGACAGGGGCGCAATCAGCCCCAGCATTTT. Translation gives CASRGQGRNQPQHF.

V and J are TRBV7-9 and TRBJ2-1; 9 bases are a match to TRBD2. This CDR3 comprises 16 residues. The germline CDR1 and CDR2 sequences are SEHNR and FQNEAQ (reference sequence). The ends lost 5 bases at V and 7 bases at J; junction bases unmatched: 12. CDR3 DNA: TGTGCCAGCAGCCCAGCGGTAGCGGGAGACCGGAATGAGCAGTTCTTC. Translated: CASSPAVAGDRNEQFF.

The V call is TRBV2, the J call TRBJ2-7, with 8 positions matching TRBD2. The CDR3 has 16 amino acids. Germline CDR1 is SNHLY and CDR2 is FYNNEI. V dropped 4 bases and J dropped 1; count of bases not matched to a gene: 9. The CDR3 spells CASSVLPGLGSYEQYF. The DNA for the CDR3 is TGTGCCAGCAGTGTATTACCGGGACTAGGTTCCTACGAGCAGTACTTC.

V is TRBV5-1 and J is TRBJ2-1, with 8 bases that match TRBD2. Germline V gives CDR1 SGHRS, CDR2 YFSETQ. V lost 5 bases to trimming and J lost 0 bases; unmatched junction nucleotides: 13. The CDR3 has 18 amino acids. CDR3 coding DNA: TGCGCCAGCAGGGGTACTAGCGGAGGGGGTAGCTCCTACAATGAGCAGTTCTTC. Translation gives CASRGTSGGGSSYNEQFF.

V gene TRBV2 combines with J gene TRBJ1-1; D perhaps matches TRBD1 (6 bases). The CDR3 has 15 residues. V dropped 5 bases and J dropped 0 bases, with 13 bases sitting between them. Germline-derived CDR1 and CDR2 are SNHLY and FYNNEI. CDR3 protein: CASSPRTAMNTEAFF. The CDR3 nucleotides are TGTGCCAGCAGTCCACGGACAGCCATGAACACTGAAGCTTTCTTT.

This clone appeared once. The chain links TRBV3-1 (or the pseudogene TRBV3-2) to TRBJ1-5; 7 positions match TRBD1. J lost 7 bases, V lost 0 bases, and 9 bases had no gene match. This CDR3 comprises 16 residues. Per the germline V gene, CDR1 is LGHDT and CDR2 is YNNKEL (reference sequence). Here the CDR3 DNA reads TGTGCCAGCAGCCAAGATTCAGGGGGTGTTTGGCAGCCCCAGCATTTT. It is translated as CASSQDSGGVWQPQHF.

CDR3 DNA: TGTGCCAGCAGGCGCCGCAATGAGCAGTTCTTC. It specifies CASRRRNEQFF. The chain combines TRBV6-5 with TRBJ2-1; no clear D gene. V lost 6 bases to trimming and J lost 6 bases, with 6 bases between them. This CDR3 contains 11 residues. The V gene's germline CDR1 is MNHEY and CDR2 SVGAGI.

The table lists this clone with a count of one. CDR3 nucleotides: TGCGCCAGCAGAAGAACAGGGGAGAGCAATCAGCCCCAGCATTTT. This sequence encodes CASRRTGESNQPQHF. This sequence joins TRBV5-1 and TRBJ1-5; 7 bases agree with TRBD1. J gave up 1 base and V 5 bases, and 6 bases lay outside the gene matches. Germline lookup yields CDR1 SGHRS and CDR2 YFSETQ. The CDR3 covers 15 residues. Filled out from reference TRBV5-1 and TRBJ1-5, the complete variable domain reads KAGVTQTPRYLIKTRGQQVTLSCSPISGHRSVSWYQQTPGQGLQFLFEYFSETQRNKGNFPGRFSGRQFSNSRSEMNVSTLELGDSALYLCASRRTGESNQPQHFGDGTRLSIL.

The V gene is TRBV7-2, the J gene TRBJ2-7; 7 positions match TRBD1. The germline CDR1 and CDR2 sequences are SGHTA and FQGNSA. The length of the CDR3 is 15 residues. V shed 5 bases and J 0 bases; nucleotides not matched to a gene: 7. CDR3 in amino acids: CASSTGTASSYEQYF. DNA of the CDR3: TGTGCCAGCAGCACTGGGACAGCCAGCTCCTACGAGCAGTACTTC.

This sequence joins TRBV29-1 and TRBJ2-3; weak D call: TRBD2 (5 bases). Trimming removed 8 bases at V and 1 base at J, with 19 bases between. The germline CDR1 and CDR2 sequences are SQVTM and ANQGSEA. The CDR3 runs 15 residues. CDR3 loop: CSSRGPQAGTDTQYF. The CDR3 DNA follows: TGCAGCTCACGAGGGCCCCAGGCGGGCACAGATACGCAGTATTTT.

The V call is TRBV4-2, the J call TRBJ2-2; TRBD2 might be the D (6 bases). The CDR3 totals 17 residues. Germline CDR1 reads LGHNA; CDR2 reads YNFKEQ. Trimming stripped 3 bases from V and 1 base from J, with 15 bases between. The DNA of the CDR3 is TGTGCCAGCAGCCAGGACCCCGGTAGCGGGAACACCGGGGAGCTGTTTTTT. It is translated as CASSQDPGSGNTGELFF.

This clone has ten or more counts. The V and J genes are TRBV7-2 and TRBJ1-3; 8 bases line up with TRBD1. The CDR3 is made up of 15 amino acids. V shed 2 bases and J 3 bases; nucleotides not matched to a gene: 3. Per the germline V gene, CDR1 is SGHTA and CDR2 is FQGNSA. CDR3 residues: CASSLPTGGGNTIYF. The CDR3 bases are TGTGCCAGCAGCTTACCTACAGGGGGTGGAAACACCATATATTTT. Full variable domain (outside the CDR3, taken from reference TRBV7-2 and TRBJ1-3): GAGVSQSPSNKVTEKGKDVELRCDPISGHTALYWYRQSLGQGLEFLIYFQGNSAPDKSGLPSDRFSAERTGGSVSTLTIQRTQQEDSAVYLCASSLPTGGGNTIYFGEGSWLTVV.

This clone was detected only once. This sequence joins TRBV7-2 and TRBJ2-1; 11 bases are a match to TRBD2. Germline loops: CDR1 SGHTA, CDR2 FQGNSA. The CDR3 is 16 amino acids. The V gene end was trimmed by 2 bases and the J gene end by 3 bases; junction bases not matched to a gene: 3. For the CDR3, the DNA is TGTGCCAGCAGCTTAACTAGCGGGAGTGTCTACAATGAGCAGTTCTTC. Encoded protein: CASSLTSGSVYNEQFF.

This chain joins TRBV19 and TRBJ1-4, with 7 bases fitting TRBD1. CDR1 and CDR2 (germline): LNHDA, SQIVND (reference sequence). V lost 4 bases to trimming and J lost 5 bases; unmatched junction nucleotides: 7. The CDR3 loop spans 15 amino acids. The chain's CDR3 is CASSNTQGPNEKLFF. In DNA, the CDR3 is TGTGCCAGTAGTAACACACAGGGGCCCAATGAAAAACTGTTTTTT.

The rearrangement joins TRBV9 to TRBJ2-1; perhaps TRBD1 as D (5 bases). Germline lookup yields CDR1 SGDLS and CDR2 YYNGEE. The V end lost 2 bases, the J end lost 6 bases, and 9 bases lay between the germline ends. The CDR3 length is 13 residues. The CDR3 loop reads CASSVDTTNEQFF. CDR3 sequence (DNA): TGTGCCAGCAGCGTGGACACTACCAATGAGCAGTTCTTC. The full variable domain, with the rest looked up from reference TRBV9 and TRBJ2-1, is DSGVTQTPKHLITATGQRVTLRCSPRSGDLSVYWYQQSLDQGLQFLIQYYNGEERAKGNILERFSAQQFPDLHSELNLSSLELGDSALYFCASSVDTTNEQFFGPGTRLTVL.

The genes are TRBV19 and TRBJ2-2; possibly TRBD1 for D (6 bases). This CDR3 region has 14 residues. Per germline, CDR1 LNHDA and CDR2 SQIVND (reference sequence). Trimming pared 7 bases from V and 6 bases from J, leaving 15 bases between. The CDR3 loop is CASNRVLGSGELFF. In DNA, the CDR3 is TGTGCCAGTAACAGGGTGCTCGGCTCCGGGGAGCTGTTTTTT.

The chain has TRBV29-1 and TRBJ2-1; TRBD1 is a possible D gene (5 bases). V was trimmed by 6 bases and J by 1 base, leaving 16 bases between them. The CDR3 is 15 amino acids. The V gene's germline CDR1 is SQVTM and CDR2 ANQGSEA. The chain's CDR3 is CSVSDRRTSYNEQFF. CDR3 sequence (DNA): TGCAGCGTAAGTGACAGAAGGACATCCTACAATGAGCAGTTCTTC.

V is TRBV11-3 and J is TRBJ2-5; perhaps TRBD1 as D (6 bases). Germline lookup yields CDR1 SGHNT and CDR2 YENEEA. The CDR3 is 15 amino acids. V was shortened by 5 bases and J by 1 base, with 14 bases between the two germline ends. The chain's CDR3 is CASSPRGQTQETQYF. Here the CDR3 DNA reads TGTGCCAGCAGCCCCAGAGGACAGACCCAAGAGACCCAGTACTTC.

This clone was seen only once. The chain employs TRBV13 and TRBJ2-7; D remains unclear. The V and J ends lost 5 bases and 1 base respectively, with 12 bases between them. Germline V gives CDR1 PRHDT, CDR2 FYEKMQ (reference sequence). This CDR3 comprises 14 residues. CDR3 bases: TGTGCCAGCAGCCCCTATTTCGGGTCCTACGAGCAGTACTTC. Residues: CASSPYFGSYEQYF.